This T cell receptor beta chain was profiled in a study of early T cells in non-severe SARS-CoV-2 infection. Findings and caveats of the study: A preference for anti-spike CD8 responses marked VDJdb matching, which missed private and CD4 specificities.

The CDR3 covers 16 residues. Each single cDNA molecule received a unique molecular identifier. MiXCR, run by TCRdb on the 5' RACE reads, gives a single entry per CDR3 protein. The sample has about 50,000 distinct CDR3 sequences, around 9.6% seen once. With regard to this clonotype: Antigen: not known.

The J gene is TRBJ2-1, the V gene TRBV21-1; TRBD2, as called in the table, went unchecked against the DNA. TRBV21-1 is marked as a pseudogene. The sample in question was whole blood, obtained at baseline. The clonotype comes from an adult who was a healthcare worker with PCR-confirmed SARS-CoV-2 infection or an uninfected control (not recorded which). The CDR3 spells CASSKLRLAGVGEQFF. CDR3 DNA sequence: TGTGCCAGCAGCAAACTAAGACTAGCGGGAGTGGGCGAGCAGTTCTTC.